The 4 T cell receptor beta chains given below trace back to one sample, sequenced in a study of neurological immune-mediated disorders. TCRdb passed the 5' RACE reads through MiXCR, listing each CDR3 protein once. Here the sample spans approximately 82,000 distinct CDR3 sequences, less than 15% being singletons. The source material was PBMCs. The receptors were gathered from a woman between 50 and 59 years old in good health.

This clonotype was picked up many times. The chain uses TRBV12-3 or TRBV12-4 and TRBJ1-2; 11 bases line up with TRBD1. J gave up 5 bases and V 5 bases, and 4 bases lay outside the gene matches. The CDR3 runs to 14 residues. CDR3 protein: CASSQGQGVYGYTF. The CDR3, as DNA: TGTGCCAGCAGTCAGGGACAGGGGGTGTATGGCTACACCTTC.

The chain joins TRBV20-1 to TRBJ1-2, with D possibly TRBD1 on 6 matching bases. Germline values: CDR1 DFQATT, CDR2 SNEGSKA (reference sequence). V gave up 0 bases and J gave up 4 bases, with 12 bases separating them. This CDR3 is built from 14 residues. The CDR3 DNA reads as TGCAGTGCTAGAGAACAGGGAGGGGGCTATGGCTACACCTTC. Its translation is CSAREQGGGYGYTF.

This clonotype was seen at least ten times. The chain combines TRBV5-1 with TRBJ2-7, with 10 positions matching TRBD2. This CDR3 spans 15 amino acids. Trimming removed 7 bases from V and 2 bases from J; junction bases left unmatched: 9. CDR1 and CDR2 (germline): SGHRS, YFSETQ. As DNA, the CDR3 is TGCGCCAGCGGCCAACTAGCGGGGACAACCTACGAGCAGTACTTC. This codes for CASGQLAGTTYEQYF. The complete variable domain, with remaining parts taken from reference TRBV5-1 and TRBJ2-7, reads KAGVTQTPRYLIKTRGQQVTLSCSPISGHRSVSWYQQTPGQGLQFLFEYFSETQRNKGNFPGRFSGRQFSNSRSEMNVSTLELGDSALYLCASGQLAGTTYEQYFGPGTRLTVT.

This clonotype showed up many times. The chain joins TRBV12-3 or TRBV12-4 to TRBJ2-5; 7 bases align to TRBD2. The CDR3 loop spans 17 amino acids. V lost 3 bases to trimming and J lost 1 base; unmatched junction nucleotides: 11. This CDR3 is CASSFRRASGLQETQYF. The CDR3 DNA reads TGTGCCAGCAGTTTTCGAAGGGCTAGCGGACTCCAAGAGACCCAGTACTTC.